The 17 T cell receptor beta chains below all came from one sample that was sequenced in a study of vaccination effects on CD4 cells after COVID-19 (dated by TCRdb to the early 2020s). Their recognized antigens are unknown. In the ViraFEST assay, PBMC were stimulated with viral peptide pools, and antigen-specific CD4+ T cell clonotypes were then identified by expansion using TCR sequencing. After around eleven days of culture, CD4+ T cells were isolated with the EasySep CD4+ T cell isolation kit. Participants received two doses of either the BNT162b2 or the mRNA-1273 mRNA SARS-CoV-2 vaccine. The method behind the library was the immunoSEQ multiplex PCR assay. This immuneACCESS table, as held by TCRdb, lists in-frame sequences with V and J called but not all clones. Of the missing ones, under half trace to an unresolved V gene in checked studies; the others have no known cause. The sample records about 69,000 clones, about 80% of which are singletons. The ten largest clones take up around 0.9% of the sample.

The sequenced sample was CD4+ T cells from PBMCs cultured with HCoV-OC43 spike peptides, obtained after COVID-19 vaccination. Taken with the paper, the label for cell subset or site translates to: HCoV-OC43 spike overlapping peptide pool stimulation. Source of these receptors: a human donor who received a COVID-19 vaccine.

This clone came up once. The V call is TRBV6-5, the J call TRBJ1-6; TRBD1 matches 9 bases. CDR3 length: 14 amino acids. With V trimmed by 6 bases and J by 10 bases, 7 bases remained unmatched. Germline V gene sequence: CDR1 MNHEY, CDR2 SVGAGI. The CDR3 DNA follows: TGTGCCAGCAGACGGACAGGGGATCGGTCACCCCTCCACTTT. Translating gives CASRRTGDRSPLHF.

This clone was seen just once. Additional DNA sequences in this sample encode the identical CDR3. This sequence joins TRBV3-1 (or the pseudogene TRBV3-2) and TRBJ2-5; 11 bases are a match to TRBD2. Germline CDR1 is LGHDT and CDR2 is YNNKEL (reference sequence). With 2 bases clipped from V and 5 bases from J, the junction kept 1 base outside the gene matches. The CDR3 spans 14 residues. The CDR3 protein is CASSQTSGGETQYF. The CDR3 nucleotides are TGTGCCAGCAGCCAAACTAGCGGGGGTGAGACCCAGTACTTC.

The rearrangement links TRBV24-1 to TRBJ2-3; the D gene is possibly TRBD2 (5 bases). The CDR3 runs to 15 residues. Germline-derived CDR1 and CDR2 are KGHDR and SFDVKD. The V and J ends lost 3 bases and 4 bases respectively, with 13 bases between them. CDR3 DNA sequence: TGTGCCACCAGTGATCCCCGTCGGGGTGCAGATACGCAGTATTTT. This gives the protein CATSDPRRGADTQYF.

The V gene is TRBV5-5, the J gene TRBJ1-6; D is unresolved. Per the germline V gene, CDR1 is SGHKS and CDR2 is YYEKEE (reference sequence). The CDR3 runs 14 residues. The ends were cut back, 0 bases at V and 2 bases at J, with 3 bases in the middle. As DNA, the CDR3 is TGTGCCAGCAGCTTGGTAGCCTATAATTCACCCCTCCACTTT. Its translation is CASSLVAYNSPLHF.

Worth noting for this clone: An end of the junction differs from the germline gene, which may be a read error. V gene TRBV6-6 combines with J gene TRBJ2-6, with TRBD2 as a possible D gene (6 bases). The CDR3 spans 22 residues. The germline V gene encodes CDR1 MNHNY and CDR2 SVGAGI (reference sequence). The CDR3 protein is CASSYYVLKGTSSTSGANVLTF. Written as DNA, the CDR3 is TGTGCCAGCAGCTACTACGTTCTTAAAGGGACTTCCAGTACCTCTGGGGCCAACGTCCTGACTTTC.

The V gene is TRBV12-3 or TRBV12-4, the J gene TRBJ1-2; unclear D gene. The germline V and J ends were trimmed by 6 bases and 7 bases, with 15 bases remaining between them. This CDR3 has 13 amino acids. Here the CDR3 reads CASSQTPRGGYTF. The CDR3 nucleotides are TGTGCCAGCAGCCAGACACCTCGGGGTGGCTACACCTTC.

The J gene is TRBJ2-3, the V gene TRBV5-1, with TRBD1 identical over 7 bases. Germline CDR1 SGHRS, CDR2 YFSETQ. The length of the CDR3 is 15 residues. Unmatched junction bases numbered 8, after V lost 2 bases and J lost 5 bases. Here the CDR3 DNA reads TGCGCCAGCAGCTTAGGGCAGGGACAGCAAGATACGCAGTATTTT. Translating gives CASSLGQGQQDTQYF.

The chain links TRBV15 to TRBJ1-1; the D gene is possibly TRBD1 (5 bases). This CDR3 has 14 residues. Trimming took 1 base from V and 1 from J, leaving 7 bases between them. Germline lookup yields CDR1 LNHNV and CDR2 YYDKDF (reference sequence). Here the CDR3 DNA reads TGTGCCACCAGCAGAGGGGGGACGAACACTGAAGCTTTCTTT. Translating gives CATSRGGTNTEAFF.

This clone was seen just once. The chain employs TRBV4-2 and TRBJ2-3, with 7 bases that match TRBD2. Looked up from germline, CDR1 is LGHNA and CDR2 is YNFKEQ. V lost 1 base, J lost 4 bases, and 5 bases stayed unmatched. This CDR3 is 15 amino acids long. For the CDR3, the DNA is TGTGCCAGCAGCCAAGGCGGGGGTGGCGCAGATACGCAGTATTTT. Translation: CASSQGGGGADTQYF.

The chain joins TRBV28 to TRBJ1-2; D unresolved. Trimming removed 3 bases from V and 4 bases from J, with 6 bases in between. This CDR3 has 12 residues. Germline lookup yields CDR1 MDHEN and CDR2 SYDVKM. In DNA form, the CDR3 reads TGTGCCAGCAGTTTCTCGAGCTATGGCTACACCTTC. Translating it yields CASSFSSYGYTF.

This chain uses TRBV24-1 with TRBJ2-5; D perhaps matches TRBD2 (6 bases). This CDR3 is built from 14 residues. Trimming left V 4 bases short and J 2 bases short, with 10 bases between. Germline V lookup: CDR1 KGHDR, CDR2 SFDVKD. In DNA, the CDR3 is TGTGCCACCAGTGACCCCGGGACTCAAGAGACCCAGTACTTC. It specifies CATSDPGTQETQYF.

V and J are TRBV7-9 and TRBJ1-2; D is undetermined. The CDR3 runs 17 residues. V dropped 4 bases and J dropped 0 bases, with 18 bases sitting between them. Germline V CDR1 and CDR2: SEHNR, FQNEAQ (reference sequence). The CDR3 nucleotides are TGTGCCAGCAGCTCAGATCGCCCGGGAGAAGCTAACTATGGCTACACCTTC. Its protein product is CASSSDRPGEANYGYTF.

The CDR3 is CAWSVFWTLDEAFF. In DNA form, the CDR3 reads TGTGCCTGGAGTGTTTTCTGGACCCTTGATGAAGCTTTCTTT. This chain uses TRBV30 with TRBJ1-1; D remains unclear. Deletions cut 0 bases from V and 7 bases from J, with 15 bases between. The CDR3 is 14 amino acids. Germline values: CDR1 GTSNPN, CDR2 SVGIG (reference sequence).

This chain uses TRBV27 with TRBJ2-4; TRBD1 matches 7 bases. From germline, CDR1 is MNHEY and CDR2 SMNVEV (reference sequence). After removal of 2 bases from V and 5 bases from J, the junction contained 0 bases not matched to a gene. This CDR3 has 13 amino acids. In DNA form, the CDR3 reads TGTGCCAGCAGTTTAGGGACAGAAAACATTCAGTACTTC. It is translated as CASSLGTENIQYF.

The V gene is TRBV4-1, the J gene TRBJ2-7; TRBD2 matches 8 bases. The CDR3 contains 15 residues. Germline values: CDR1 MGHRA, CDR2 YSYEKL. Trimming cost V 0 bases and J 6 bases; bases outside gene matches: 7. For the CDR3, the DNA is TGCGCCAGCAGCCAAGATCCCCTAGCGGGTACCGAGCAGTACGTC. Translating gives CASSQDPLAGTEQYV.

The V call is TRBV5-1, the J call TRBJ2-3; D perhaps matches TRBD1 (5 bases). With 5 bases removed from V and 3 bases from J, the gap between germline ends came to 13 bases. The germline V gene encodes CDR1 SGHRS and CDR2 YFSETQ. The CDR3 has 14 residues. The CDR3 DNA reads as TGCGCCAGCAGGAAAGAGTACAGGACAGATACGCAGTATTTT. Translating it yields CASRKEYRTDTQYF. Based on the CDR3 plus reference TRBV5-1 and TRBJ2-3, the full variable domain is KAGVTQTPRYLIKTRGQQVTLSCSPISGHRSVSWYQQTPGQGLQFLFEYFSETQRNKGNFPGRFSGRQFSNSRSEMNVSTLELGDSALYLCASRKEYRTDTQYFGPGTRLTVL.

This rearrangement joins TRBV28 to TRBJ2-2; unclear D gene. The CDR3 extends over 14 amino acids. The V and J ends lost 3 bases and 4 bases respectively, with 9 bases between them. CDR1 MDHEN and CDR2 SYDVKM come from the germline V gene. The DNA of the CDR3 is TGTGCCAGCAGTTTTTGGTGGGGCACCGGGGAGCTGTTTTTT. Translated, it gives CASSFWWGTGELFF.